The 29 T cell receptor beta chains reported below all come from one sample, sequenced in a study of identical twins. One entry per CDR3 protein, called by TCRdb with MiXCR from the 5' RACE reads. The sample holds 1.5 million to 2 million distinct CDR3 sequences, around 29% seen once. The sequenced sample was cord blood. All receptors derive from a newborn girl in good health.

This clonotype was counted a few times. The chain is built from TRBV11-3 and TRBJ2-1; D not certain. CDR1 SGHNT and CDR2 YENEEA come from the germline V gene. The V gene lost 0 bases and the J gene lost 6 bases, with 6 bases spanning the gap. The CDR3 contains 13 residues. The chain's CDR3 is CASSLDSGNEQFF. The CDR3 nucleotides are TGTGCCAGCAGCTTAGATAGTGGCAATGAGCAGTTCTTC.

The chain links TRBV29-1 to TRBJ2-1; 7 bases are shared with TRBD2. The J call is uncertain, as TRBJ2-7 better fits the DNA end. Germline-derived CDR1 and CDR2 are SQVTM and ANQGSEA. CDR3 length equals 14 residues. The CDR3 reads CSAPGGSSYNEQYF. The CDR3 DNA reads as TGCAGCGCCCCGGGGGGAAGCTCCTACAATGAGCAGTACTTC.

This clonotype was seen at least ten times. The V and J genes are TRBV6-5 and TRBJ2-1; TRBD2 matches 7 bases. The length of the CDR3 is 15 residues. J was trimmed by 4 bases and V by 3 bases; bases with no gene match: 6. Germline V lookup: CDR1 MNHEY, CDR2 SVGAGI. CDR3 loop: CASSYRLADYNEQFF. The CDR3 DNA is TGTGCCAGCAGTTATCGGCTAGCGGATTACAATGAGCAGTTCTTC.

This chain links TRBV5-1 with TRBJ2-1; D call uncertain. V lost 4 bases and J 6 bases, leaving 14 bases between the germline ends. This CDR3 comprises 14 residues. CDR1 SGHRS and CDR2 YFSETQ come from the germline V gene. This CDR3 is CASSPVRVSNEQFF. The CDR3 bases are TGCGCCAGCAGCCCCGTAAGGGTCAGCAATGAGCAGTTCTTC.

J is TRBJ1-1 and V is TRBV6-1, with 9 nucleotides matching TRBD1. Germline-derived CDR1 and CDR2 are MNHNS and SASEGT. This CDR3 has 13 amino acids. V shed 7 bases, J shed 6 bases, and the junction held 6 bases outside the gene matches. The CDR3 DNA sequence: TGTGCCAGCAACGGACAGGGGCGGGCTGAAGCTTTCTTT. Translated: CASNGQGRAEAFF.

The gene calls are TRBV6-1 and TRBJ1-5; possibly TRBD1 for D (5 bases). The CDR3 has 16 amino acids. Trimming left V 4 bases short and J 4 bases short, with 17 bases between. Germline CDR1 reads MNHNS; CDR2 reads SASEGT. This chain's CDR3 is CASSVPRAARNQPQHF. CDR3 DNA sequence: TGTGCCAGCAGTGTGCCCAGGGCCGCGAGGAATCAGCCCCAGCATTTT.

The chain recombines TRBV20-1 with TRBJ2-1; the match to TRBD2 covers 10 bases. The length of the CDR3 is 16 residues. The germline V gene has CDR1 DFQATT and CDR2 SNEGSKA (reference sequence). V lost 1 base and J lost 7; bases outside the gene matches: 10. CDR3 coding DNA: TGCAGTGCTAGAGGTATCCTAGCGGGGGATAGGAATGAGCAGTTCTTC. Translation gives CSARGILAGDRNEQFF.

This clonotype occurred a few times. This chain connects TRBV5-1 to TRBJ2-3; 7 nucleotides align to TRBD2. V lost 1 base, J lost 4 bases, and 15 bases stayed unmatched. Germline V gene data show CDR1 as SGHRS and CDR2 as YFSETQ. The CDR3 has 18 residues. The CDR3 region is CASSLFLGGVRDPDTQYF. CDR3 in DNA: TGCGCCAGCAGCTTGTTTTTGGGAGGGGTCAGGGATCCAGATACGCAGTATTTT.

This clonotype has just a few counts. The gene calls are TRBV29-1 and TRBJ2-7; 7 positions match TRBD2. After removal of 5 bases from V and 3 bases from J, the junction contained 7 bases not matched to a gene. This CDR3 contains 13 residues. The germline CDR1 and CDR2 sequences are SQVTM and ANQGSEA. The CDR3 DNA follows: TGCAGCGTTCGGGCCTGGGGGGGCTACGAGCAGTACTTC. This translates into CSVRAWGGYEQYF.

This clonotype was detected many times. Compared with germline, one end of the junction differs, possibly owing to a read error. This chain links TRBV12-3 or TRBV12-4 with TRBJ2-7; 7 bases align to TRBD1. The CDR3 sequence is 15 residues long. In DNA form, the CDR3 reads TGCGCCAGCAGCTTGAGCCCAGGGGGCTCCTACGAGCAGTACTTC. This gives the protein CASSLSPGGSYEQYF.

There are a few counts of this clonotype. The chain employs TRBV7-9 and TRBJ1-5, with D perhaps matching TRBD1 (5 bases). Trimming removed 6 bases from V and 4 bases from J, with 10 bases in between. Per the germline V gene, CDR1 is SEHNR and CDR2 is FQNEAQ (reference sequence). The CDR3 covers 13 residues. CDR3 protein: CASRGTLNQPQHF. As DNA, the CDR3 is TGTGCCAGCAGGGGGACTTTAAATCAGCCCCAGCATTTT.

This chain links TRBV3-1 with TRBJ2-1; the match to TRBD2 covers 8 bases. This CDR3 is 17 amino acids long. V trimming: 7 bases; J trimming: 10 bases; junction bases outside the gene matches: 21. Germline loops: CDR1 LGHDT, CDR2 YNNKEL (reference sequence). The CDR3: CASTPRRSLAGPPEQFF. The CDR3 nucleotides read TGTGCCAGCACCCCAAGAAGGTCGCTAGCGGGCCCTCCCGAGCAGTTCTTC.

This clonotype was counted ten times or more. For the CDR3, the DNA is TGTGCTAGTGGTTTGGGGGATACGCAGTATTTT. It specifies CASGLGDTQYF. The V gene is TRBV12-5, the J gene TRBJ2-3; D is unresolved. Germline lookup yields CDR1 LGHNT and CDR2 FRNRAP. The length of the CDR3 is 11 residues. V lost 1 base and J 6 bases, leaving 2 bases between the germline ends.

The sample holds a few counts of this clonotype. The chain couples TRBV12-3 or TRBV12-4 to TRBJ1-4; D uncertain. Between the trimmed V and J ends, which lost 6 bases and 4 bases, there was a span of 9 bases. This CDR3 has 13 residues. The CDR3 sequence is CASRPPGNEKLFF. The CDR3 DNA reads TGTGCCAGCAGACCGCCCGGTAATGAAAAACTGTTTTTT.

The gene calls are TRBV28 and TRBJ2-2; D unclear. V was shortened by 3 bases and J by 0 bases, with 11 bases between the two germline ends. CDR1 is MDHEN, CDR2 SYDVKM, per germline. The CDR3 loop spans 16 amino acids. CDR3 sequence reads: CASSLSSRTNTGELFF. The CDR3 DNA reads TGTGCCAGCAGTTTGAGTAGCAGGACGAACACCGGGGAGCTGTTTTTT.

There are a few counts of this clonotype. The chain combines TRBV6-6 with TRBJ1-5; TRBD1 aligns across 9 bases. Germline V gene lookup returns CDR1 MNHNY and CDR2 SVGAGI (reference sequence). The CDR3 is 15 residues long. The V segment lost 4 bases and the J segment 6 bases; nucleotides outside the gene matches: 7. The CDR3 nucleotides read TGTGCCAGCAGTTGGGGGACAGGGAGAACTCAGCCCCAGCATTTT. Amino acid sequence: CASSWGTGRTQPQHF.

The sample holds a few counts of this clonotype. The rearrangement joins TRBV28 to TRBJ2-5; D is uncertain. The germline gives CDR1 MDHEN, CDR2 SYDVKM. V was cut by 5 bases and J by 1 base, with 11 bases left in between. The CDR3 runs to 14 residues. CDR3 in DNA: TGTGCCAGCAGTATCGACCACTCCCAAGAGACCCAGTACTTC. Translated: CASSIDHSQETQYF.

This chain uses TRBV7-2 with TRBJ1-1, with D tentatively TRBD1 (5 bases). V lost 5 bases and J lost 7, with 20 bases in between. This CDR3 spans 15 amino acids. The germline CDR1 and CDR2 sequences are SGHTA and FQGNSA. The CDR3 DNA reads as TGTGCCAGCAGCGCCCTAGGGGTGGAAGTGGGTGAAGCTTTCTTT. Protein sequence: CASSALGVEVGEAFF.

The J gene is TRBJ2-4, the V gene TRBV12-3 or TRBV12-4, with TRBD2 matching 11 bases. J lost 6 bases, V lost 5 bases, and 12 bases had no gene match. This CDR3 is built from 17 residues. The CDR3 protein is CASSPPGSGGVRNIQYF. In DNA, the CDR3 is TGTGCCAGCAGTCCCCCGGGTAGCGGGGGGGTGAGAAACATTCAGTACTTC.

This clonotype was seen a few times. The J gene is TRBJ1-2, the V gene TRBV20-1; D call uncertain. CDR1 is DFQATT, CDR2 SNEGSKA, per germline (reference sequence). CDR3 size: 11 residues. DNA of the CDR3: TGCAGCGCACTGGCAGCTTATGGCTACACCTTC. It translates to CSALAAYGYTF.

The table lists this clonotype with a few counts. The chain recombines TRBV6-5 with TRBJ2-5, with 7 bases fitting TRBD1. Germline-derived CDR1 and CDR2 are MNHEY and SVGAGI. Unmatched junction bases numbered 10, after V lost 6 bases and J lost 3 bases. This CDR3 contains 15 residues. CDR3 loop: CASSMTGWTEETQYF. Here the CDR3 DNA reads TGTGCCAGCAGCATGACAGGGTGGACTGAAGAGACCCAGTACTTC.

This clonotype was recorded a few times. The chain recombines TRBV6-1 with TRBJ2-7; weak D call: TRBD2 (5 bases). The CDR3 totals 15 residues. The germline CDR1 and CDR2 sequences are MNHNS and SASEGT. Trimming shortened V by 1 base and J by 0 bases, and 10 bases separated the two germline ends. The chain's CDR3 is CASSEVEGSSYEQYF. In nucleotides, the CDR3 is TGTGCCAGCAGTGAAGTTGAGGGTTCCTCCTACGAGCAGTACTTC.

A note on this clonotype: One end of the junction fails to match germline, which may point to a read error. The V gene is TRBV27, the J gene TRBJ1-6, with D maybe TRBD1 (5 bases). The V gene's germline CDR1 is MNHEY and CDR2 SMNVEV (reference sequence). This CDR3 region has 16 residues. The CDR3 loop is CASSLTGPGYNSPLHF. CDR3 nucleotides: TGTGCCAGCAGCCTCACAGGTCCAGGCTATAACTCACCCCTCCACTTT.

This clonotype was seen only a few times. J is TRBJ2-1 and V is TRBV29-1; D is possibly TRBD2 (6 bases). Germline CDR1 reads SQVTM; CDR2 reads ANQGSEA. The V gene lost 4 bases and the J gene lost 2 bases, with 15 bases spanning the gap. The CDR3 sequence is 15 residues long. CDR3 residues: CSVAGREFTYNEQFF. In DNA, the CDR3 is TGCAGCGTTGCTGGGCGGGAATTCACCTACAATGAGCAGTTCTTC.

This clonotype was counted a few times. This chain connects TRBV27 to TRBJ1-2; possible D gene TRBD1, 5 bases. The CDR3 covers 15 residues. The V and J ends lost 5 bases and 2 bases respectively, with 15 bases between them. Germline V lookup: CDR1 MNHEY, CDR2 SMNVEV (reference sequence). The CDR3, as DNA: TGTGCCAGCAGTGCTATACCCCGGGACAACTATGGCTACACCTTC. It is translated as CASSAIPRDNYGYTF.

The chain recombines TRBV24-1 with TRBJ2-3; 12 nucleotides match TRBD2. The CDR3 has 20 residues. The germline gives CDR1 KGHDR, CDR2 SFDVKD. V shed 4 bases, J shed 2 bases, and the junction held 15 bases outside the gene matches. CDR3 sequence: CATSDPGLAGPSFPTDTQYF. The CDR3 nucleotides are TGTGCCACCAGTGACCCGGGACTAGCGGGTCCCTCCTTCCCCACAGATACGCAGTATTTT.

The gene calls are TRBV9 and TRBJ2-5, with 10 bases matching TRBD2. Germline V lookup: CDR1 SGDLS, CDR2 YYNGEE. The CDR3 is 14 amino acids. V trimming: 6 bases; J trimming: 2 bases; junction bases outside the gene matches: 4. The CDR3 DNA reads as TGTGCCAGCACCTTTAGCGGGGGGCAAGAGACCCAGTACTTC. This translates into CASTFSGGQETQYF. The whole variable domain, filled in from reference TRBV9 and TRBJ2-5, reads DSGVTQTPKHLITATGQRVTLRCSPRSGDLSVYWYQQSLDQGLQFLIQYYNGEERAKGNILERFSAQQFPDLHSELNLSSLELGDSALYFCASTFSGGQETQYFGPGTRLLVL.

The V and J genes are TRBV27 and TRBJ1-6, with 7 nucleotides matching TRBD1. The germline CDR1 and CDR2 sequences are MNHEY and SMNVEV (reference sequence). V was pared by 7 bases and J by 7 bases, with 10 bases of the junction left unmatched. The CDR3 loop spans 15 amino acids. The CDR3 region is CASTLVEGGNSPLHF. CDR3 nucleotides: TGTGCCAGCACTCTAGTGGAAGGGGGCAATTCACCCCTCCACTTT.

This clonotype was seen a handful of times. The chain couples TRBV5-1 to TRBJ2-7; TRBD1 is a possible D gene (5 bases). The CDR3 extends over 14 amino acids. Deletions cut 5 bases from V and 0 bases from J, with 12 bases between. CDR1 and CDR2 from the germline V gene are SGHRS and YFSETQ. The CDR3: CASRVGPSSYEQYF. As DNA, the CDR3 is TGCGCCAGCAGGGTGGGGCCGAGCTCCTACGAGCAGTACTTC.